This T cell receptor beta chain was recorded in a study of cytomegalovirus exposure and HLA in healthy donors. The overall study: A previous analysis identified approximately 120 million unique TCR beta sequences derived from roughly 180 million T cells.

PCR used 60 Vbeta primers and 13 Jbeta primers. The assay was immunoSEQ multiplex PCR, and TCRdb's table has in-frame clones only and misses some. The repertoire holds 150,000 to 200,000 clones, with around three quarters as singletons. The sample holds a few counts of this clone. The antigen is unknown. General study points: Presence/absence comparisons presumed near-even sequencing depth among donors.

CDR3 length: 17 residues. CDR1 and CDR2 from the germline V gene are SGHRS and YFSETQ. J gave up 5 bases and V 0 bases, and 11 bases lay outside the gene matches. Sample: PBMCs. This TCR derives from a woman aged 50 to 60 in good health and CMV-seronegative. The gene calls are TRBV5-1 and TRBJ2-1; 7 bases are shared with TRBD2. The CDR3 DNA sequence: TGCGCCAGCAGCTTGGCGGGAGTGGGGGGGGTGGACAATGAGCAGTTCTTC. It specifies CASSLAGVGGVDNEQFF.